These 20 T cell receptor beta chains were sequenced from one sample in a study of PD-L1 blockade in urothelial cancer. Profiled with immunoSEQ multiplex PCR; TCRdb holds only in-frame clones, not every one. Of roughly 49,000 clones listed, nearly 90% are singletons. The sample consisted of PBMCs, taken around atezolizumab (anti-PD-L1) treatment. These receptors were collected from a man in his 60s with urothelial cancer.

The chain employs TRBV11-3 and TRBJ2-5, with TRBD2 identical over 10 bases. V gave up 5 bases and J gave up 1 base; unmatched junction bases: 7. The CDR3 covers 16 residues. Germline V lookup: CDR1 SGHNT, CDR2 YENEEA. The DNA of the CDR3 is TGTGCCAGCAGCCCCGGCTTAGCGGGGGGCCAAGAGACCCAGTACTTC. This codes for CASSPGLAGGQETQYF. Full variable domain (outside the CDR3, taken from reference TRBV11-3 and TRBJ2-5): EAGVVQSPRYKIIEKKQPVAFWCNPISGHNTLYWYLQNLGQGPELLIRYENEEAVDDSQLPKDRFSAERLKGVDSTLKIQPAELGDSAVYLCASSPGLAGGQETQYFGPGTRLLVL.

This clone was detected once. The CDR3 protein is CASSLNRGVTDTQYF. The CDR3 nucleotides read TGTGCCAGCAGCTTAAATCGCGGGGTCACAGATACGCAGTATTTT. The genes are TRBV13 and TRBJ2-3; D is possibly TRBD2 (6 bases). Germline V gene data show CDR1 as PRHDT and CDR2 as FYEKMQ (reference sequence). With 2 bases removed from V and 2 bases from J, the gap between germline ends came to 11 bases. The CDR3 totals 15 residues.

This clone was detected only a few times. The chain carries TRBV6-1 and TRBJ2-3, with 7 bases lining up with TRBD2. The CDR3 spans 19 residues. Germline CDR1 is MNHNS and CDR2 is SASEGT. The V and J ends lost 4 bases and 2 bases, in that order; junction bases with no gene match: 18. The CDR3 loop reads CASSVSSGVGPKNTDTQYF. The CDR3 DNA reads as TGTGCCAGCAGTGTTTCGAGCGGGGTCGGGCCTAAAAACACAGATACGCAGTATTTT.

The CDR3: CASSYSRGSGELFF. In nucleotides, the CDR3 is TGTGCCAGCAGTTACTCACGGGGGTCCGGGGAGCTGTTTTTT. The V gene is TRBV6-6, the J gene TRBJ2-2; tentatively, D is TRBD2 (6 bases). From germline, CDR1 is MNHNY and CDR2 SVGAGI (reference sequence). The V end lost 0 bases, the J end lost 6 bases, and 8 bases lay between the germline ends. The CDR3 loop spans 14 amino acids.

V gene TRBV18 combines with J gene TRBJ2-2, with TRBD1 identical over 7 bases. The ends lost 2 bases at V and 2 bases at J; junction bases unmatched: 2. The CDR3 has 15 residues. The germline V gene has CDR1 KGHSH and CDR2 LQKENI. CDR3 in DNA: TGTGCCAGCTCACCAAGGGACAGTAACACCGGGGAGCTGTTTTTT. Its protein is CASSPRDSNTGELFF.

V is TRBV11-3 and J is TRBJ2-2; D may be TRBD1 (6 bases). The CDR3 loop spans 15 amino acids. V lost 5 bases and J lost 1, with 11 bases in between. Per germline, CDR1 SGHNT and CDR2 YENEEA. The CDR3 loop is CASSHRAVNTGELFF. CDR3 sequence (DNA): TGTGCCAGCAGCCACAGGGCAGTGAACACCGGGGAGCTGTTTTTT.

J is TRBJ1-4 and V is TRBV7-2, with a possible D match to TRBD1 (6 bases). V shed 5 bases and J shed 3 bases, with 16 bases lying between them. CDR1 and CDR2 (germline): SGHTA, FQGNSA. This CDR3 comprises 16 residues. The CDR3 region is CASSVGHPASNEKLFF. CDR3 coding DNA: TGTGCCAGCAGCGTGGGACACCCTGCCTCTAATGAAAAACTGTTTTTT.

The rearrangement joins TRBV28 to TRBJ1-2; the match to TRBD1 covers 9 bases. V dropped 4 bases and J dropped 3; count of bases not matched to a gene: 12. This CDR3 is 17 amino acids long. In germline, CDR1 is MDHEN, CDR2 SYDVKM. CDR3 region: CASSSPGTGRPYYGYTF. In DNA, the CDR3 is TGTGCCAGCAGTTCGCCCGGGACAGGGCGTCCTTACTATGGCTACACCTTC.

The rearrangement links TRBV7-2 to TRBJ1-6; D is unclear. The CDR3 extends over 14 amino acids. Trimming removed 1 base from V and 9 bases from J, with 10 bases in between. The germline V gene encodes CDR1 SGHTA and CDR2 FQGNSA. The CDR3 loop reads CASSLGSTRSPLHF. The CDR3, as DNA: TGTGCCAGCAGCTTAGGGTCGACACGTTCACCCCTCCACTTT.

This chain links TRBV19 with TRBJ1-1, with a tentative D call TRBD1 (5 bases). V was cut by 4 bases and J by 2 bases, with 11 bases left in between. Germline lookup yields CDR1 LNHDA and CDR2 SQIVND (reference sequence). This CDR3 region has 14 residues. The CDR3 region has the DNA TGTGCCAGTAGTACCCGACAGCTTAACACTGAAGCTTTCTTT. Amino acids: CASSTRQLNTEAFF.

The chain employs TRBV9 and TRBJ2-1; D gene unclear. With 3 bases removed from V and 3 bases from J, the gap between germline ends came to 7 bases. Per the germline V gene, CDR1 is SGDLS and CDR2 is YYNGEE. This CDR3 is built from 13 residues. CDR3 nucleotides: TGTGCCAGCAGCGGGCGGATCTACAATGAGCAGTTCTTC. This sequence encodes CASSGRIYNEQFF. Filled out from reference TRBV9 and TRBJ2-1, the complete variable domain reads DSGVTQTPKHLITATGQRVTLRCSPRSGDLSVYWYQQSLDQGLQFLIQYYNGEERAKGNILERFSAQQFPDLHSELNLSSLELGDSALYFCASSGRIYNEQFFGPGTRLTVL.

The sample holds one count of this clone. The rearrangement uses TRBV5-6 and TRBJ2-2; 9 nucleotides agree with TRBD2. Germline loops: CDR1 SGHDT, CDR2 YYEEEE. V shed 3 bases and J 0 bases; nucleotides not matched to a gene: 3. This CDR3 is 16 amino acids long. The chain's CDR3 is CASSSIAGANTGELFF. The DNA of the CDR3 is TGTGCCAGCAGCTCAATAGCGGGGGCGAACACCGGGGAGCTGTTTTTT.

The CDR3 protein is CASNIRNTGELFF. Here the CDR3 DNA reads TGTGCCAGCAATATTAGAAACACCGGGGAGCTGTTTTTT. The chain combines TRBV11-3 with TRBJ2-2; D remains unclear. Germline assignment: CDR1 SGHNT and CDR2 YENEEA. Trimming took 7 bases from V and 2 from J, leaving 8 bases between them. The CDR3 loop spans 13 amino acids.

The chain couples TRBV5-1 to TRBJ1-2; perhaps TRBD1 as D (5 bases). Trimming stripped 4 bases from V and 0 bases from J, with 13 bases between. From germline, CDR1 is SGHRS and CDR2 YFSETQ. The CDR3 runs 15 residues. The CDR3 nucleotides read TGCGCCAGCAGCCAATGGGGGGACGCTAACTATGGCTACACCTTC. Translated, it gives CASSQWGDANYGYTF.

This chain connects TRBV6-1 to TRBJ1-2; D may be TRBD1 (5 bases). The CDR3 is 16 amino acids. The germline gives CDR1 MNHNS, CDR2 SASEGT. The V and J ends lost 3 bases and 4 bases respectively, with 18 bases between them. CDR3 sequence: CASSDFEDSSLYGYTF. The CDR3 DNA follows: TGTGCCAGCAGTGATTTTGAAGACAGCTCCCTCTATGGCTACACCTTC.

The gene calls are TRBV12-5 and TRBJ1-1, with D maybe TRBD1 (5 bases). Trimming took 11 bases from V and 0 from J, leaving 10 bases between them. Germline assignment: CDR1 LGHNT and CDR2 FRNRAP. The length of the CDR3 is 12 residues. In nucleotides, the CDR3 is TGTGCTGACAGAACCATGAACACTGAAGCTTTCTTT. The encoded protein is CADRTMNTEAFF.

The gene calls are TRBV14 and TRBJ1-1; weak D call: TRBD1 (6 bases). V shed 4 bases and J shed 12 bases, with 18 bases lying between them. Germline V gene sequence: CDR1 SGHDN, CDR2 FVKESK. The CDR3 loop spans 13 amino acids. CDR3 protein: CASSPPWGGPTFF. The CDR3 DNA reads as TGTGCCAGCAGCCCCCCGTGGGGGGGGCCTACTTTCTTT.

This clone turned up a few times. The chain couples TRBV5-1 to TRBJ2-3; TRBD1 is a possible D gene (6 bases). CDR3 length: 14 residues. The V gene lost 4 bases and the J gene lost 2 bases, with 11 bases spanning the gap. Germline values: CDR1 SGHRS, CDR2 YFSETQ. CDR3 protein: CASSRDTNTDTQYF. CDR3 nucleotides: TGCGCCAGCAGCCGGGACACGAACACAGATACGCAGTATTTT.

This clone occurred once. The gene calls are TRBV27 and TRBJ1-6, with D perhaps matching TRBD1 (6 bases). The CDR3 is made up of 15 amino acids. The V gene's germline CDR1 is MNHEY and CDR2 SMNVEV (reference sequence). V was shortened by 5 bases and J by 5 bases, with 13 bases between the two germline ends. CDR3 amino acids: CASSLSGVNNSPLHF. CDR3 nucleotides: TGTGCCAGCAGTCTCTCAGGGGTTAATAATTCACCCCTCCACTTT.

This chain joins TRBV5-8 and TRBJ1-1; D is uncertain. Between the trimmed V and J ends, which lost 2 bases and 1 base, there was a span of 9 bases. The germline CDR1 and CDR2 sequences are SGHTS and YDEGEE. The CDR3 length is 14 residues. CDR3 DNA: TGTGCCAGCAGCTTATCGGCGGGGAACACTGAAGCTTTCTTT. Residues: CASSLSAGNTEAFF.